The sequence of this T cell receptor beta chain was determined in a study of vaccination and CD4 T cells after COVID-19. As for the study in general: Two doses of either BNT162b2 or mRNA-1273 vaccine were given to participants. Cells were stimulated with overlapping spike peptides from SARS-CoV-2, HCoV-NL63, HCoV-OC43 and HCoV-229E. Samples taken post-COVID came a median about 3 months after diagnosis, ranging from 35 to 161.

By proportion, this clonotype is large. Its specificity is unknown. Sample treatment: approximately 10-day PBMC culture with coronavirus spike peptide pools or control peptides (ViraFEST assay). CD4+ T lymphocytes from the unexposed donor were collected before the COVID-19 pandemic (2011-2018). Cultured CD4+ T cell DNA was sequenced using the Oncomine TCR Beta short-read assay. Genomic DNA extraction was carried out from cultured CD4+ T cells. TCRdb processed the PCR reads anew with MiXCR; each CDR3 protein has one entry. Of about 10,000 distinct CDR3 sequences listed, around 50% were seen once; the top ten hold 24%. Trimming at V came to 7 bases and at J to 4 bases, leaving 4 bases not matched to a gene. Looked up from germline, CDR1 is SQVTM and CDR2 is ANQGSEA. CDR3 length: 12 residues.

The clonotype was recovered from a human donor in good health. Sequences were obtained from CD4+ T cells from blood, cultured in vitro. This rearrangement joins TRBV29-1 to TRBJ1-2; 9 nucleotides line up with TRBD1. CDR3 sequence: CSAGTGTYGYTF. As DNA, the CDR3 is TGCAGCGCCGGGACAGGGACCTATGGCTACACCTTC.